Reported below is one TCR beta chain. What it recognizes is unknown. The sample belongs to a study of vaccination and CD4 T cells after COVID-19. Study overall: Post-COVID draws followed diagnosis by a median around 100 days (range 35 to 161).

Time point denoted: late sampling 161 to 241 days after vaccination in a few convalescent patients. Noted treatment: 10-day PBMC culture with coronavirus spike peptide pools or control peptides (ViraFEST assay). T cells were expanded with peptide pools, and expanded clonotypes were identified by TCR sequencing. Germline lookup yields CDR1 SGHTA and CDR2 FQGNSA. The CDR3 covers 13 residues. Between the trimmed V and J ends, which lost 5 bases and 4 bases, there was a span of 12 bases. Cultured CD4+ T-cell DNA underwent Oncomine TCR Beta short-read sequencing. TCRdb re-analysed the PCR reads in MiXCR, keeping a single row per CDR3 protein. Of 21,000 or so distinct CDR3 sequences in the sample, around 46% were seen once.

The chain joins TRBV7-2 to TRBJ2-7; D uncertain. This receptor was taken from a human donor who had recovered from COVID-19. The sequencing here drew on CD4+ T cells from blood, cultured in vitro, taken about 7 months after SARS-CoV-2 vaccination. The CDR3 reads CASSHTTSYEQYF. The CDR3 DNA sequence: TGTGCCAGCAGCCACACTACCTCTTACGAGCAGTACTTC.